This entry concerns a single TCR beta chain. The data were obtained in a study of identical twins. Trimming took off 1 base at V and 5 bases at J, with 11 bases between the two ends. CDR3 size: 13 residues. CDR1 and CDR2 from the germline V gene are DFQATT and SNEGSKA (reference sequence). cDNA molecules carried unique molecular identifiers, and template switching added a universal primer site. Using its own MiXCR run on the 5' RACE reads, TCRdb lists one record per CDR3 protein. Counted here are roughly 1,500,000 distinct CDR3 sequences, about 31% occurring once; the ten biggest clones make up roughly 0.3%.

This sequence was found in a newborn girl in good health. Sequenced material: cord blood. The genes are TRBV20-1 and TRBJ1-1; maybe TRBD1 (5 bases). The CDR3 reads CSARGGEWTEAFF. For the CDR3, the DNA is TGCAGTGCTAGAGGAGGGGAGTGGACTGAAGCTTTCTTT.